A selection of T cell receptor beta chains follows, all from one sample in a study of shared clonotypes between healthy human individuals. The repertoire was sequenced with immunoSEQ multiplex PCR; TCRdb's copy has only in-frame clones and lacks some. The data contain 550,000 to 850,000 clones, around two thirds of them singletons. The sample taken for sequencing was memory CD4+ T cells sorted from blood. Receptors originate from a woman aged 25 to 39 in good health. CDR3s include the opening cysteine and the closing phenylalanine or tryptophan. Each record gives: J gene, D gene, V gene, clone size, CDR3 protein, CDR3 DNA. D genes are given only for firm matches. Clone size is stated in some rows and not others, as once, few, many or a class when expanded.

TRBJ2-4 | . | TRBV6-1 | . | CASSEAPLIQYF | TGTGCCAGCAGTGAAGCCCCGCTCATTCAGTACTTC
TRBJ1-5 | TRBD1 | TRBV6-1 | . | CASRVTGGWNQPQHF | TGTGCCAGCAGAGTGACAGGGGGATGGAATCAGCCCCAGCATTTT
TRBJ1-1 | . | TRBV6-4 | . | CASSDQVSTEAFF | TGTGCCAGCAGTGACCAGGTATCCACTGAAGCTTTCTTT
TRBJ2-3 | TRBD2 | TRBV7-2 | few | CASSLGLAETDTQYF | TGTGCCAGCAGCTTAGGACTAGCGGAGACAGATACGCAGTATTTT
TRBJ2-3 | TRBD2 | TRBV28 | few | CASSFSGLARGGGTDTQYF | TGTGCCAGCAGTTTCTCCGGACTAGCGAGGGGCGGGGGCACAGATACGCAGTATTTT
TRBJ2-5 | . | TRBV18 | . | CASSPRTGLRETQYF | TGTGCCAGCTCACCTCGGACCGGGCTGAGAGAGACCCAGTACTTC
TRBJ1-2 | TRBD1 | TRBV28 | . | CATTSGQPNYGYTF | TGTGCCACTACTTCGGGACAGCCCAACTATGGCTACACCTTC
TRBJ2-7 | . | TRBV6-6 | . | CASSGSSYEQYF | TGTGCCAGCTCTGGCAGCTCCTACGAGCAGTACTTC
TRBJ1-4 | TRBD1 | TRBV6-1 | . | CASRVDRLNGKLFF | TGTGCCAGCAGAGTGGACAGGTTGAATGGAAAACTGTTTTTT
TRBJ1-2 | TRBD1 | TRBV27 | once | CASSLRQGGTGYTF | TGTGCCAGCAGTTTAAGACAGGGTGGTACTGGCTACACCTTC
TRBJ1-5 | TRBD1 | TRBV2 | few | CASSQQGRDSNQPQHF | TGTGCCAGCAGTCAACAGGGGCGGGATAGCAATCAGCCCCAGCATTTT
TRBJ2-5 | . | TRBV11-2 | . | CASSFYGEETQYF | TGTGCCAGCAGCTTTTACGGGGAAGAGACCCAGTACTTC
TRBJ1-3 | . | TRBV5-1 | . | CASSSGAEGNTIYF | TGCGCCAGCAGCTCGGGGGCAGAGGGGAACACCATATATTTT
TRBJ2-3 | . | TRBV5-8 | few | CASSFPSGTDTQYF | TGTGCCAGCAGCTTCCCCAGCGGCACAGATACGCAGTATTTT
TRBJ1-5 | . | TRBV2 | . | CASSEGRGAGQPQHF | TGTGCCAGCAGTGAAGGTCGAGGGGCGGGACAGCCCCAGCATTTT
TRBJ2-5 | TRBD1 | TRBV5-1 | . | CASSLEGGSLQETQYF | TGCGCCAGCAGCTTGGAAGGGGGCTCCTTACAAGAGACCCAGTACTTC
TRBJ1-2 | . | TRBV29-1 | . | CSVEDHNRGYTF | TGCAGCGTTGAAGATCACAACCGTGGCTACACCTTC
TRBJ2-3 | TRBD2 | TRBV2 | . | CASSEARASGDDTQYF | TGTGCCAGCAGTGAAGCGCGGGCTAGCGGAGATGATACGCAGTATTTT
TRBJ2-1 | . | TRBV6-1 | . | CASSEAFRDRQFF | TGTGCCAGCAGTGAAGCGTTCCGTGACAGGCAGTTCTTC
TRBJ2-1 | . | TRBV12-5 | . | CASGLVIGGTRDNEQFF | TGTGCTAGTGGTTTGGTAATAGGCGGGACACGAGACAATGAGCAGTTCTTC